This T cell receptor (beta chain) was profiled in a study of vaccination and CD4 T cells after COVID-19. Overall study: Taking of post-vaccine samples occurred a median approximately 67 days after dose two (range 14 to 241).

CDR1 and CDR2 from the germline V gene are MDHEN and SYDVKM. The length of the CDR3 is 13 residues. V was clipped by 6 bases and J by 2 bases, with 9 bases between them. Time point specified: late sampling 161 to 241 days after vaccination in a few convalescent patients. MiXCR, run by TCRdb on the PCR reads, gives a single entry per CDR3 protein. The sample contains tens of thousands of distinct CDR3 sequences, around 49% of which appear only once. The rearrangement links TRBV28 to TRBJ2-3; D not certain. Specimen: CD4+ T cells from blood, collected about 7 months after SARS-CoV-2 vaccination. This TCR came from a human donor who had recovered from COVID-19. The CDR3: CASRKAPTDTQYF. The CDR3, as DNA: TGTGCCAGCAGGAAGGCCCCCACAGATACGCAGTATTTT. Complete variable domain (other parts from reference TRBV28 and TRBJ2-3): DVKVTQSSRYLVKRTGEKVFLECVQDMDHENMFWYRQDPGLGLRLIYFSYDVKMKEKGDIPEGYSVSREKKERFSLILESASTNQTSMYLCASRKAPTDTQYFGPGTRLTVL.